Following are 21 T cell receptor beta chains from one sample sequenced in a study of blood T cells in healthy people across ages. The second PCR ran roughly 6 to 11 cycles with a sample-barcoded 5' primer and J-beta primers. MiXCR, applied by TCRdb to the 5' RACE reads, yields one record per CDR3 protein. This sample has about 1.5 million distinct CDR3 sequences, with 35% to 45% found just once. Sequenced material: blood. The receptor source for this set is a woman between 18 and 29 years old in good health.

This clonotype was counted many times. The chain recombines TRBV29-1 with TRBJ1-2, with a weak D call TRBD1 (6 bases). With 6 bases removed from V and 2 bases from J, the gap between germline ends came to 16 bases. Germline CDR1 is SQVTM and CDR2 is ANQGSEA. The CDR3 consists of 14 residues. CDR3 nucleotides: TGCAGCGTCGGAGGGACACCCCTCAACTATGGCTACACCTTC. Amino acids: CSVGGTPLNYGYTF.

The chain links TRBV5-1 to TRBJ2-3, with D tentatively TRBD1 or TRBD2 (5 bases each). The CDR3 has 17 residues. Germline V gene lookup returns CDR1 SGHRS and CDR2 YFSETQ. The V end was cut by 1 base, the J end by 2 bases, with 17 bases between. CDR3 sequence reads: CASSLRRRGATTDTQYF. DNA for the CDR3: TGCGCCAGCAGCTTGCGTCGGAGAGGGGCCACCACAGATACGCAGTATTTT.

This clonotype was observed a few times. CDR3 DNA sequence: TGTGCCAGCAGCCGACAGCACTATGGCTACACCTTC. This gives the protein CASSRQHYGYTF. The chain employs TRBV12-3 or TRBV12-4 and TRBJ1-2, with D perhaps TRBD1 (5 bases). CDR3 size: 12 residues. The V end was cut by 6 bases, the J end by 3 bases, with 8 bases between.

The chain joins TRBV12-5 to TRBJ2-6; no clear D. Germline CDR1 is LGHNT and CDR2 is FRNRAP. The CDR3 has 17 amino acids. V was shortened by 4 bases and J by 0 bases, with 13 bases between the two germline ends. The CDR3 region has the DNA TGTGCTAGTGGTTCGCCATCCTGGGCCTCTGGGGCCAACGTCCTGACTTTC. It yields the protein CASGSPSWASGANVLTF.

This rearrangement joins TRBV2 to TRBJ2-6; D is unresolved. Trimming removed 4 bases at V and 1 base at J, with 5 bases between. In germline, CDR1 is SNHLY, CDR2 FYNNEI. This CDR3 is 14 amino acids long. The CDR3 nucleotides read TGTGCCAGCAGTGTCCAGTCTGGGGCCAACGTCCTGACTTTC. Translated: CASSVQSGANVLTF.

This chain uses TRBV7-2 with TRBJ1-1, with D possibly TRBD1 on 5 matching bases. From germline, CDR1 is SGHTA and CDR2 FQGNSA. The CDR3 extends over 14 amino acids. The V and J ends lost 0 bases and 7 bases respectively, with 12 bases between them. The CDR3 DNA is TGTGCCAGCAGCTTAGCTCTAGCGGGGGTTGAAGCTTTCTTT. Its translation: CASSLALAGVEAFF.

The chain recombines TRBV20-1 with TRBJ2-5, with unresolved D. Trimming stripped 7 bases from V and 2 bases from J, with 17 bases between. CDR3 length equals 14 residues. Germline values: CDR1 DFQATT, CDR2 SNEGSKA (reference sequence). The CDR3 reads CSGKEHRPQETQYF. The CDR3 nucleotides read TGCAGTGGAAAGGAACATCGGCCTCAAGAGACCCAGTACTTC.

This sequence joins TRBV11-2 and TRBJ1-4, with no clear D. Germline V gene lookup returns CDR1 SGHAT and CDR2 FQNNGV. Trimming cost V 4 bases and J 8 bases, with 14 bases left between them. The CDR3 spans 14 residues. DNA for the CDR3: TGTGCCAGCAGCTCCCGGCGGGAGGAGGAAAAACTGTTTTTT. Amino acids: CASSSRREEEKLFF.

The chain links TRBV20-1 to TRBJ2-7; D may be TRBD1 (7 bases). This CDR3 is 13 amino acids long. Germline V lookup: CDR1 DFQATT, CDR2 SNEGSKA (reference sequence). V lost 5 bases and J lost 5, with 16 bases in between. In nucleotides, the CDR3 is TGCAGTGCTTCCAAACAGGGGAGGAACGAGCAGTACTTC. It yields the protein CSASKQGRNEQYF.

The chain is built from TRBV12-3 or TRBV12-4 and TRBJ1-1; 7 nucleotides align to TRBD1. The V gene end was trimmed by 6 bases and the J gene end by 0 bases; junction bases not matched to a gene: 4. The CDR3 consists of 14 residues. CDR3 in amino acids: CASRMGQMNTEAFF. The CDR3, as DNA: TGTGCCAGCAGAATGGGACAGATGAACACTGAAGCTTTCTTT.

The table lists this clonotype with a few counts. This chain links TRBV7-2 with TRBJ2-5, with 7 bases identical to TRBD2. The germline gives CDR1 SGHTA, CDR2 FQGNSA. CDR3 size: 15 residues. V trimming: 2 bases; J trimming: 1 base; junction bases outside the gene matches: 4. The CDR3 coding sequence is TGTGCCAGCAGCTTAATGGGGGGGGGCCAAGAGACCCAGTACTTC. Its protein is CASSLMGGGQETQYF.

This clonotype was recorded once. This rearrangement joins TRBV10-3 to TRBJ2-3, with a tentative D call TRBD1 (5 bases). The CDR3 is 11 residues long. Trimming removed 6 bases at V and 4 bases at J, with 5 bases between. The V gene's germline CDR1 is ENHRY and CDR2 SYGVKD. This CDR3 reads CAIRQADTQYF. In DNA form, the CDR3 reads TGTGCCATCAGACAGGCAGATACGCAGTATTTT.

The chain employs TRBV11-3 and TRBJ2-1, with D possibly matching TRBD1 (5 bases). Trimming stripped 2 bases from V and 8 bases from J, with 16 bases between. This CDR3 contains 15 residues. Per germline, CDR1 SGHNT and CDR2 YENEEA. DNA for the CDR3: TGTGCCAGCAGCTTAAGTGTAAGGGGTCGCGATGAGCAGTTCTTC. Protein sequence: CASSLSVRGRDEQFF.

The CDR3 DNA is TGTGCCAGCAGCCTGGTCCCAACCCATGAAAAACTGTTTTTT. It yields the protein CASSLVPTHEKLFF. The V and J genes are TRBV27 and TRBJ1-4; no reliable D call. The CDR3 has 14 residues. Germline lookup yields CDR1 MNHEY and CDR2 SMNVEV (reference sequence). V gave up 6 bases and J gave up 6 bases, with 14 bases separating them.

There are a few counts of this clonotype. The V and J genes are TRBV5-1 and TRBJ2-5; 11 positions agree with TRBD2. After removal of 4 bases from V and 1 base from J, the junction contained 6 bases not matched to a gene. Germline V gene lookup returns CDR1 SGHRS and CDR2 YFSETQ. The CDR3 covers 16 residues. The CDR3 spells CASSGSGRATQETQYF. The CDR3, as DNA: TGCGCCAGCAGCGGTAGCGGGAGGGCCACCCAAGAGACCCAGTACTTC.

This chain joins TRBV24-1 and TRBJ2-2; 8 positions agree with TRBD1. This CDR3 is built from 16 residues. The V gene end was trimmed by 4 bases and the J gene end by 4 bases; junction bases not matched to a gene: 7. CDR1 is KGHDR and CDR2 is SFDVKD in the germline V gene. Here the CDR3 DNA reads TGTGCCACCAGTGACCCGGACAGGGATGGCACCGGGGAGCTGTTTTTT. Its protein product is CATSDPDRDGTGELFF.

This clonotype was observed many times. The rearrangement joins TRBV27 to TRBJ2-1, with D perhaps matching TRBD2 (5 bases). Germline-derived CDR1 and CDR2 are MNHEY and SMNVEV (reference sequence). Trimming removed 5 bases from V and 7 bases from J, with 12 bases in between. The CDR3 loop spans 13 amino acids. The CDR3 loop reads CASSPLAINEQFF. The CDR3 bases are TGTGCCAGCAGTCCCTTAGCGATAAATGAGCAGTTCTTC.

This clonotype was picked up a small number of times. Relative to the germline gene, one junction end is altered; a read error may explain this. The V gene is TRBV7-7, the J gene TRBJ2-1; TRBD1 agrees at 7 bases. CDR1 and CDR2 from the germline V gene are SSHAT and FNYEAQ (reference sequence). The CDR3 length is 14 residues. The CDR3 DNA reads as TGTGCTAGCAGCTTAGGGGTAGGGGGCGATGAGCAGTTCTTC. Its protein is CASSLGVGGDEQFF.

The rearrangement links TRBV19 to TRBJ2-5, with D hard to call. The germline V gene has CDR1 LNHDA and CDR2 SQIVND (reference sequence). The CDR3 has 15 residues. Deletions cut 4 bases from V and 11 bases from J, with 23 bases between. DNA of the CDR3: TGTGCCAGTAGTACCGGGTTAGATCCCTACAATGAGCAGTACTTC. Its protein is CASSTGLDPYNEQYF.

For the CDR3, the DNA is TGCAGTGCTAGAGGTCCTAGCGGGGGTCTCCATGAGCAGTTCTTC. The encoded protein is CSARGPSGGLHEQFF. The V and J genes are TRBV20-1 and TRBJ2-1, with 10 bases lining up with TRBD2. Germline assignment: CDR1 DFQATT and CDR2 SNEGSKA (reference sequence). The CDR3 covers 15 residues. The J segment lost 8 bases and the V segment lost 1 base, leaving 8 bases of the junction unmatched.

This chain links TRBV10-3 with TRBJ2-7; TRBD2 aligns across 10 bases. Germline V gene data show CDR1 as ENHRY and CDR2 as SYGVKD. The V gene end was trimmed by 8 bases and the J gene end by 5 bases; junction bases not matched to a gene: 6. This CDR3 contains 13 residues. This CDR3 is CAIAVLAGNEQYF. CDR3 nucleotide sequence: TGTGCCATCGCCGTACTAGCGGGAAACGAGCAGTACTTC.